The text below deals with one T cell receptor beta chain. Its antigen remains unknown. The data belong to a study of radiotherapy plus CTLA-4 blockade in lung cancer. Study as a whole: Objective response was observed in about 19% of patients, and disease control in less than 35%. General study points: Reports identified early blood T cell clone dynamics, with interferon-beta, as the best response predictor. In blood, TCR clones derived from the tumor expanded after radiotherapy plus ipilimumab.

Profiled with immunoSEQ multiplex PCR; TCRdb holds only in-frame clones, not every one. Altogether approximately 85,000 clones are present, roughly 86% being singletons, with the ten largest covering about 2%. V was trimmed by 5 bases and J by 0 bases, leaving 14 bases between them. Germline loops: CDR1 SGHAT, CDR2 FQNNGV. The CDR3 has 16 residues. Receiving focal radiation plus CTLA-4 blockade with ipilimumab were patients who had chemo-refractory metastatic non-small-cell lung cancer. The receptor comes from a human donor with non-small cell lung cancer who had a partial response to radiotherapy plus ipilimumab. The specimen was peripheral blood, collected from a patient treated with radiotherapy plus ipilimumab. The genes are TRBV11-2 and TRBJ2-1; a weak D match, TRBD2 (6 bases). The CDR3 spells CASSPRSSGSYNEQFF. CDR3 DNA: TGTGCCAGCAGCCCCCGGAGTAGCGGCTCCTACAATGAGCAGTTCTTC. Full variable domain (rest looked up from reference TRBV11-2 and TRBJ2-1): EAGVAQSPRYKIIEKRQSVAFWCNPISGHATLYWYQQILGQGPKLLIQFQNNGVVDDSQLPKDRFSAERLKGVDSTLKIQPAKLEDSAVYLCASSPRSSGSYNEQFFGPGTRLTVL.